Listed below are T cell receptor beta chains from one sample, sequenced in a study of blood T cells in healthy people across ages. TCRdb reprocessed the 5' RACE reads with MiXCR, giving one entry per CDR3 protein. The sample lists around 1,600,000 distinct CDR3 sequences, around 40% seen once, with just over 4% in the top ten. Input material: blood. The origin of the receptors is a young woman in good health. CDR3s include the opening cysteine and the closing phenylalanine or tryptophan. The order of the fields is J gene, V gene, CDR3 protein.

>-|TRBV2
CASSETTGTGPYEQFF
>TRBJ2-1|TRBV4-3
CASSQDVGTYNEQFF
>TRBJ1-1|TRBV3-1
CASSQARDGGRMNTEAFF
>TRBJ2-1|TRBV12-3/TRBV12-4
CASSSIGQGISNEQFF
>TRBJ1-2|TRBV7-9
CASSGTGPYGYTF
>TRBJ1-2|TRBV7-2
CASSLQGRARNYGYTF
>TRBJ1-5|TRBV27
CASSFRLNQPQHF
>TRBJ2-2|TRBV24-1
CATSVAGRGLTGELFF
>TRBJ1-4|TRBV7-2
CASSAPGGEKLFF
>TRBJ1-5|TRBV27
CASSPRDRGHSNQPQHF
>TRBJ2-1|TRBV4-2
CASSQENSNEQFF
>TRBJ2-3|TRBV20-1
CSASNAGQGLTDTQYF
>TRBJ2-3|TRBV20-1
CSARGFTPMDTQYF
>TRBJ2-5|TRBV24-1
CATSDGLAGVETQYF
>TRBJ2-1|TRBV6-5
CASSYRQRGEQFF
>TRBJ1-1|TRBV7-9
CASSSQADTEAFF
>TRBJ2-1|TRBV6-2/TRBV6-3
CASRRGAQDEQFF
>TRBJ2-1|TRBV7-9
CASSSTSVSSCNEQFF
>TRBJ2-5|TRBV29-1
CSVAPYRRNYEQYF
>TRBJ1-5|TRBV5-5
CASSLNPGENQPQHF
>TRBJ1-1|TRBV9
CASSVAGQGANTEAFF
>TRBJ2-3|TRBV12-3/TRBV12-4
CASTSGGTDTQYF
>TRBJ2-2|TRBV3-1
CASSQVRTGELFF
>TRBJ1-4|TRBV27
CASSFALGGSGKLFF
>TRBJ1-4|TRBV27
CASSLKTSEKLFF
>TRBJ2-7|TRBV25-1
CAGSEWDLAGPPYEQYF
>TRBJ1-2|TRBV2
CASSEVGGPYGCTF
>TRBJ1-1|TRBV7-9
CASSLVVGSDTEAFF
>TRBJ1-6|TRBV6-5
CASSLWGATPLHF
>TRBJ1-1|TRBV6-2/TRBV6-3
CASSGTGRAEAFF
>TRBJ2-1|TRBV4-3
CASSHRTSGRVKYNEQFF
>TRBJ2-7|TRBV12-3/TRBV12-4
CASSPWTGSHEQYF
>TRBJ2-7|TRBV4-3
CASSQEDRVTYEQYF
>TRBJ2-7|TRBV20-1
CSASGASGRSYEQYF
>TRBJ2-5|TRBV9
CASSSWDSPYNEQYF
>TRBJ1-4|TRBV28
CASNRNSATNEKLFF